This T cell receptor beta chain was captured in a study of blood T cell repertoires in COVID-19. The wider study: The origin of the acute and convalescent COVID-19 samples was the United States, Italy and Spain. PBMCs, B-cell-depleted T cells, or T cells were the source of the cDNA or gDNA that made up the material.

It was during active infection that Seattle patients were enrolled and then longitudinally followed. As originally analysed: Estimated nucleated cell counts came from reference gene primer amplification. Clones were read by immunoSEQ multiplex PCR, and TCRdb kept only the in-frame ones, dropping some. V and J calls and clone size are copied from that table; D and trimming were computed from the DNA. Of some 69,000 clones in the sample, about nine tenths were seen once. Trimming pared 5 bases from V and 10 bases from J, leaving 14 bases between. From germline, CDR1 is SQVTM and CDR2 ANQGSEA. This CDR3 has 11 amino acids.

The clonotype originates from a man aged 45-65 years with COVID-19, enrolled during active disease. Sequencing was performed on peripheral blood. V and J are TRBV29-1 and TRBJ1-1; tentative D call: TRBD1 (6 bases). DNA of the CDR3: TGCAGCGTTATAACAGGGTGGGGAGCTTTCTTT. It is translated as CSVITGWGAFF.